This is a list of T cell receptor beta chains from one sample in a study of T cells in Graves' hyperthyroidism and ophthalmopathy. MiXCR, applied by TCRdb to the multiplex PCR reads, yields one record per CDR3 protein. Among 700,000 or so distinct CDR3 sequences listed, about 15% were seen once. Sequencing input: blood. The receptors shown here come from a man between 18 and 29 years old with Graves' hyperthyroidism. Both conserved end residues are part of each CDR3. The order of the fields is clone size, J gene, V gene, D gene, CDR3 protein, CDR3 DNA. The D gene is left open where the match is weak. Size values are once, few and many counts, or a class for expanded clones, and some rows have none.

many TRBJ2-6 TRBV28 TRBD1 CASSTRGGGQGFPGANVLTF TGTGCCAGCAGTACCCGAGGTGGGGGACAGGGTTTCCCTGGGGCCAACGTCCTGACTTTC
many TRBJ2-3 TRBV27 - CASSTAPSTDTQYF TGTGCCAGCAGTACCGCCCCCAGCACAGATACGCAGTATTTT
many TRBJ2-4 TRBV28 - CASRLGNPKNIQYF TGTGCCAGCAGACTCGGGAATCCCAAAAACATTCAGTACTTC
few TRBJ1-2 TRBV19 - CASSIRQAPLYGYTF TGTGCCAGTAGTATACGGCAGGCTCCCCTCTATGGCTACACCTTC
many TRBJ1-1 TRBV28 - CASHGMNTEAFF TGTGCCTCCCATGGGATGAACACTGAAGCTTTCTTT
- TRBJ1-4 TRBV7-8 - CASRSGGVNEELFF TGTGCCAGCCGAAGTGGGGGAGTTAATGAAGAACTGTTTTTT
- TRBJ1-3 TRBV28 TRBD1 CASSLFTGDGNTIYF TGTGCCAGCAGTTTATTTACAGGGGACGGAAACACCATATATTTT
few TRBJ2-2 TRBV27 TRBD2 CASSFTSGSYTGELFF TGTGCCAGCAGTTTCACTAGCGGGAGTTACACCGGGGAGCTGTTTTTT
few TRBJ1-4 TRBV28 - CASSFWEGEKLFF TGTGCCAGCAGTTTCTGGGAAGGTGAAAAACTGTTTTTT
many TRBJ2-1 TRBV28 TRBD2 CASSSPTSGRNEQFF TGTGCCAGCAGTTCCCCCACTAGCGGGAGAAATGAGCAGTTCTTC
few TRBJ2-7 TRBV9 TRBD2 CASSVGRLAGESEQYF TGTGCCAGCAGCGTAGGTAGACTAGCGGGAGAGTCCGAGCAGTACTTC
few TRBJ2-2 TRBV9 - CASSFYRGGTGELFF TGTGCCAGCAGCTTTTACAGGGGGGGCACCGGGGAGCTGTTTTTT
many TRBJ2-1 TRBV7-8 - CASSLAMANEQFF TGTGCCAGCAGCTTAGCGATGGCTAATGAGCAGTTCTTC
few TRBJ2-7 TRBV2 TRBD1 CASSDITTGYAYEQYF TGTGCCAGCAGTGACATAACGACAGGGTACGCCTACGAGCAGTACTTC
- TRBJ2-5 TRBV20-1 TRBD1 CSASGQLQETQYF TGCAGTGCTTCGGGACAGTTGCAAGAGACCCAGTACTTC
many TRBJ2-3 TRBV5-1 - CASRIVWPLRSELPDTQYF TGCGCCAGCCGCATAGTTTGGCCGTTGCGGAGCGAGCTTCCAGATACGCAGTATTTT
few TRBJ2-7 TRBV20-1 TRBD1 CSASSWGTGSAYEQYF TGCAGTGCTAGTTCCTGGGGGACAGGGAGCGCCTACGAGCAGTACTTC
many TRBJ2-3 TRBV6-1 - CASSPRDPPADTQYF TGTGCCAGCAGTCCCCGGGACCCTCCGGCAGATACGCAGTATTTT
few TRBJ1-5 TRBV4-1 - CASSQDGGGNQPQHF TGCGCCAGCAGCCAAGACGGCGGGGGCAATCAGCCCCAGCATTTT
many TRBJ1-2 TRBV11-1 - CASSLSRLRDGYTF TGTGCCAGCAGCTTAAGCCGGCTCCGGGATGGCTACACCTTC
many TRBJ1-1 TRBV2 - CASKPGGVTEAFF TGTGCCAGCAAACCCGGAGGGGTGACTGAAGCTTTCTTT
many TRBJ2-3 TRBV20-1 TRBD2 CSARRTSGGSTDTQYF TGCAGTGCGAGGAGGACTAGCGGAGGGAGCACAGATACGCAGTATTTT
few TRBJ2-7 TRBV6-2/TRBV6-3 - CASSHGVFGYEQYF TGTGCCAGCAGCCACGGGGTTTTTGGCTACGAGCAGTACTTC
- TRBJ2-2 TRBV10-3 - CAISETNTGELFF TGTGCCATCAGTGAGACTAACACCGGGGAGCTGTTTTTT
many TRBJ1-2 TRBV2 - CATFAGVYYGYTF TGTGCCACCTTTGCAGGGGTCTACTATGGCTACACCTTC
- TRBJ2-7 TRBV7-9 - CASSNKRGDKVIPTSYEQYF TGTGCCAGCAGCAATAAAAGGGGGGACAAGGTCATCCCCACCTCCTACGAGCAGTACTTC
- TRBJ2-1 TRBV4-1 TRBD2 CAGSQPTSGRGNEQFF TGCGCCGGCAGCCAACCGACTAGCGGGAGAGGCAATGAGCAGTTCTTC
many TRBJ2-7 TRBV12-3/TRBV12-4 - CASSLARQSYEQYF TGTGCCAGCAGCTTAGCGAGGCAGTCCTACGAGCAGTACTTC
few TRBJ2-7 TRBV2 - CASTPLIRGYEQYF TGTGCCAGCACCCCCCTTATTCGGGGATACGAGCAGTACTTC
- TRBJ2-1 TRBV3-1 TRBD1 CASSQEGDRGRNEQFF TGTGCCAGCAGCCAAGAGGGGGACAGGGGGCGGAATGAGCAGTTCTTC
few TRBJ2-3 TRBV3-1 - CASSQPGRNTQYF TGTGCCAGCAGCCAGCCAGGACGAAATACGCAGTATTTT
few TRBJ2-7 TRBV28 - CASSFPRVESLIGYEQYF TGTGCCAGCAGTTTCCCCAGGGTCGAAAGCCTAATCGGCTACGAGCAGTACTTC
few TRBJ2-7 TRBV20-1 TRBD1 CSASEGQGGSYEQYF TGCAGTGCTAGTGAGGGACAGGGAGGGAGCTACGAGCAGTACTTC
few TRBJ2-7 TRBV18 - CASSPGGFNEQYF TGTGCCAGCTCACCGGGCGGGTTCAATGAGCAGTACTTC
many TRBJ2-1 TRBV3-1 TRBD1 CASSHPGVGTGPYNEQFF TGTGCCAGCAGCCACCCCGGTGTCGGGACAGGGCCCTACAATGAGCAGTTCTTC
- TRBJ1-5 TRBV7-9 TRBD1 CASSSTGLGQPQHF TGTGCCAGCAGCTCGACAGGGCTCGGTCAGCCCCAGCATTTT
many TRBJ2-2 TRBV5-5 - CASSPAVTGELFF TGTGCCAGCAGCCCCGCGGTTACCGGGGAGCTGTTTTTT
many TRBJ2-7 TRBV2 - CASRRTGVLGEQYF TGTGCCAGCAGGCGTACTGGGGTCCTTGGCGAGCAGTACTTC
- TRBJ1-1 TRBV5-5 - CASSPTDMNTEAFF TGTGCCAGCAGCCCGACAGATATGAACACTGAAGCTTTCTTT
- TRBJ2-1 TRBV20-1 TRBD2 CSARPLAGAYNEQFF TGCAGTGCTAGACCCTTAGCGGGGGCCTACAATGAGCAGTTCTTC
many TRBJ1-5 TRBV28 TRBD1 CASSPGGRGRNQPQHF TGTGCCAGCAGCCCGGGGGGCAGGGGGCGAAATCAGCCCCAGCATTTT
- TRBJ1-2 TRBV24-1 TRBD1 CATSDRTGQDYGYTF TGTGCCACCAGTGATCGGACAGGGCAGGACTATGGCTACACCTTC
- TRBJ2-7 TRBV7-9 - CASSPWTARDNEQYF TGTGCCAGCAGCCCCTGGACAGCCAGGGACAACGAGCAGTACTTC
- TRBJ2-2 TRBV27 TRBD1 CASTDRVFSTGELFF TGTGCCAGCACGGACAGGGTTTTTTCCACCGGGGAGCTGTTTTTT
many TRBJ2-1 TRBV28 - CASSFRAGLHNEQFF TGTGCCAGCAGTTTTAGGGCGGGCCTACACAATGAGCAGTTCTTC
- TRBJ2-7 TRBV20-1 TRBD2 CSARDPLLAGGHKQYF TGCAGTGCTAGAGACCCCCTCCTAGCGGGAGGGCACAAGCAGTACTTC
- TRBJ2-5 TRBV20-1 TRBD1 CSARATGGMATQYF TGCAGTGCTAGGGCGACAGGGGGCATGGCGACCCAGTACTTC
few TRBJ2-7 TRBV19 TRBD2 CASSTSSGRGPYEQYF TGTGCCAGTAGTACCAGTAGCGGGAGAGGACCCTACGAGCAGTACTTC
many TRBJ2-1 TRBV28 - CASSPKRASYNEQFF TGTGCCAGCAGTCCTAAGCGGGCTTCCTACAATGAGCAGTTCTTC